Below, one TCR beta chain is given with its context. Its specificity is unknown. These data originate in a study of cytomegalovirus exposure and HLA in healthy donors. Study-wide findings and caveats: Most observed TCR sequences were rare, whereas some public TCRs were detected in many donors. Earlier results showed most TCR beta V segments being productive about 87% or about 30% of the time.

CDR3 size: 14 residues. Germline loops: CDR1 LNHDA, CDR2 SQIVND (reference sequence). The PCR contained 60 Vbeta and 13 Jbeta primers. Assay: immunoSEQ multiplex PCR; the TCRdb copy retains only in-frame clones and omits some. The sample lists 150,000 to 200,000 clones; around 79% were seen once. The chain recombines TRBV19 with TRBJ2-5; 9 nucleotides match TRBD1. Judging by the DNA end, TRBJ2-7 fits better; the J call may be wrong. The material sequenced was PBMCs. The receptor comes from a man in his fifties in good health and CMV-seropositive. CDR3 bases: TGTGCCAGTAGTATAATGGGACAGGGTAACGAGCAGTACTTC. This codes for CASSIMGQGNEQYF.